This T cell receptor beta chain was identified in a study of T cells in Graves' hyperthyroidism and ophthalmopathy. Looking at the study overall: The blood sample was taken at first diagnosis, before treatment began.

V was clipped by 6 bases and J by 3 bases, with 18 bases between them. The CDR3 is made up of 14 amino acids. Germline CDR1 reads DFQATT; CDR2 reads SNEGSKA (reference sequence). Amplified regions were TCR beta CDR3 sequences from RNA transcripts. The primer set for the first-round RT-PCR of the TCR CDR3 was HTBI. TCRdb independently ran MiXCR on the multiplex PCR reads; one entry per CDR3 protein. The data hold about 600,000 distinct CDR3 sequences, with approximately 15% observed a single time. This chain links TRBV20-1 with TRBJ2-7; either TRBD1 or TRBD2 may supply D (6 bases each). This TCR came from a woman in her 40s with Graves' ophthalmopathy. Material: blood. The chain's CDR3 is CSAPAGGPRYEQYF. Here the CDR3 DNA reads TGCAGTGCCCCGGCCGGGGGCCCTCGCTACGAGCAGTACTTC.